One T cell receptor beta chain is described in this entry. Antigen specificity is unknown. At deep level, the assay was performed. Libraries were prepared by immunoSEQ multiplex PCR; TCRdb keeps only in-frame clonotypes and omits some of them. Here the sample spans hundreds of thousands of clones, about two thirds being singletons. This sample is part of a study of shared clonotypes between healthy human individuals. General study points: Naive subsets tended to show greater estimated richness than memory subsets. The authors expected sequencing depth to affect clonotype sharing among donors.

The CDR3 covers 16 residues. With 5 bases removed from V and 8 bases from J, the gap between germline ends came to 24 bases. Germline V gives CDR1 LNHDA, CDR2 SQIVND (reference sequence). This chain connects TRBV19 to TRBJ1-2; D may be TRBD1 (5 bases). Sample: memory CD4+ T cells sorted from blood. The subset is: CD45RA-negative fraction. The receptor comes from a woman in her twenties or thirties in good health. CDR3 in amino acids: CASSLGAAGAEYGYTF. CDR3 bases: TGTGCCAGTAGTCTAGGGGCTGCCGGGGCGGAATACGGCTACACCTTC.